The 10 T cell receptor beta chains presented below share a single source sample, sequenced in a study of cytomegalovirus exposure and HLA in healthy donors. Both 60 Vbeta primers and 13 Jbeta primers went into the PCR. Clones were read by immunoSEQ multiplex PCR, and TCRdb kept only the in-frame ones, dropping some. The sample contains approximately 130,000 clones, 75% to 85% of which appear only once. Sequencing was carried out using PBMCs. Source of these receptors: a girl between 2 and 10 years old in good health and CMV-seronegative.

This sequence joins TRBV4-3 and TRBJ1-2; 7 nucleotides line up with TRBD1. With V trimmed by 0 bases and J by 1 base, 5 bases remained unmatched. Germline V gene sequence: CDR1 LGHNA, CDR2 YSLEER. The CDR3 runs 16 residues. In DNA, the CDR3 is TGCGCCAGCAGCCAAGACGCAAGGGACAGTAACTATGGCTACACCTTC. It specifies CASSQDARDSNYGYTF.

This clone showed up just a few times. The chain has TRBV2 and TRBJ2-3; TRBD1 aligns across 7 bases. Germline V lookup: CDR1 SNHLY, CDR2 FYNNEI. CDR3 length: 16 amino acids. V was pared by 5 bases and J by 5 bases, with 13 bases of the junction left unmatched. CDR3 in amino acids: CASSLLGLNRGDTQYF. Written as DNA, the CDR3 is TGTGCCAGCAGTCTACTTGGTCTAAACAGGGGAGATACGCAGTATTTT.

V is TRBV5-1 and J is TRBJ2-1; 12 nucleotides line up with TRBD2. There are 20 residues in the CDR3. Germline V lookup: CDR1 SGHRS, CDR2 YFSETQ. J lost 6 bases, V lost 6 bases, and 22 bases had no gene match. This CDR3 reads CASIPRHPELAGGQVNEQFF. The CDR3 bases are TGCGCCAGCATCCCCCGACATCCCGAACTAGCGGGAGGTCAGGTCAATGAGCAGTTCTTC.

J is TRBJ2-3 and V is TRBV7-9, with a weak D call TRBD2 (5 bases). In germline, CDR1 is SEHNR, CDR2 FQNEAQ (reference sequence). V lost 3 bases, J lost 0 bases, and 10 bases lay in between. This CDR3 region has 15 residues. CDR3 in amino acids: CASSFGLTSTDTQYF. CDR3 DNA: TGTGCCAGCAGCTTCGGACTTACTAGCACAGATACGCAGTATTTT.

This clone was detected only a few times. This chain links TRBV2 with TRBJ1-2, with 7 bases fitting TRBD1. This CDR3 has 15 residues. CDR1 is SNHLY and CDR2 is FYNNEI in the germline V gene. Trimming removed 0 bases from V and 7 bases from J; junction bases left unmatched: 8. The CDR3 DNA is TGTGCCAGCAGTGAAGCAGAGAGGGGGCGAGGTGGCTACACCTTC. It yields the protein CASSEAERGRGGYTF. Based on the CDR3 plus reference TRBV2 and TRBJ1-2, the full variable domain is EPEVTQTPSHQVTQMGQEVILRCVPISNHLYFYWYRQILGQKVEFLVSFYNNEISEKSEIFDDQFSVERPDGSNFTLKIRSTKLEDSAMYFCASSEAERGRGGYTFGSGTRLTVV.

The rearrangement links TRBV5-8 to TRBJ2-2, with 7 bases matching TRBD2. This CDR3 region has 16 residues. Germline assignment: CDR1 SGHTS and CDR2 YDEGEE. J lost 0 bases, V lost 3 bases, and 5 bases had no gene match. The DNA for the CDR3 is TGTGCCAGCAGCTCGATGGGGGGGACGAACACCGGGGAGCTGTTTTTT. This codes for CASSSMGGTNTGELFF.

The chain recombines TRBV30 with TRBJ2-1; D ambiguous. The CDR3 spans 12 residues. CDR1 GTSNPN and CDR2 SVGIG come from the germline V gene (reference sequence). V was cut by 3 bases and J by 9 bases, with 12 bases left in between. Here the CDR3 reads CAWSVSVSEQFF. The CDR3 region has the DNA TGTGCCTGGAGCGTGTCTGTGAGTGAGCAGTTCTTC.

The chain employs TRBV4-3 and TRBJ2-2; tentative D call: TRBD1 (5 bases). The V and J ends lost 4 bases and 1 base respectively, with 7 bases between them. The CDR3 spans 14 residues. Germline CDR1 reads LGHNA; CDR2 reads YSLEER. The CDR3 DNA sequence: TGCGCCAGCAGCCTCGGACAGAACACCGGGGAGCTGTTTTTT. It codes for CASSLGQNTGELFF.

In DNA, the CDR3 is TGCAGTGCTAAGCTACGGGATACGCAGTATTTT. As protein: CSAKLRDTQYF. The chain carries TRBV20-1 and TRBJ2-3; D ambiguous. With 4 bases removed from V and 6 bases from J, the gap between germline ends came to 8 bases. The CDR3 spans 11 residues. The germline V gene has CDR1 DFQATT and CDR2 SNEGSKA (reference sequence).

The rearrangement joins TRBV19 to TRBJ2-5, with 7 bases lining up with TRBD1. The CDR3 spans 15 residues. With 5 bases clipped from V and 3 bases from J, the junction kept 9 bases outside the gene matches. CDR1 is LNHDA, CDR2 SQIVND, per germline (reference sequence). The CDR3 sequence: CASSEDRATKETQYF. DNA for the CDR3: TGTGCCAGTAGTGAAGACAGGGCCACCAAAGAGACCCAGTACTTC.